This passage covers 27 T cell receptor beta chains from one sample sequenced in a study of control samples from healthy donors and cancer patients. The protocol was immunoSEQ multiplex PCR, while the TCRdb copy is restricted to in-frame clones and leaves out a portion. The repertoire has around 120,000 clones, around 89% of them found once; the top ten carry roughly 3.2%. The sequenced sample consisted of blood. These TCRs come from a man in his forties in good health.

V gene TRBV5-1 combines with J gene TRBJ1-2, with TRBD1 matching 7 bases. CDR3 length: 15 residues. Losses at the gene ends were 1 base for V and 2 bases for J; bases not matched to a gene: 5. Germline V gene sequence: CDR1 SGHRS, CDR2 YFSETQ. The CDR3 here is CASSLSLGQNYGYTF. In nucleotides, the CDR3 is TGCGCCAGCAGCTTGTCCCTGGGACAGAACTATGGCTACACCTTC.

The chain employs TRBV24-1 and TRBJ2-2; no definite D call. CDR1 and CDR2 (germline): KGHDR, SFDVKD. V was cut by 5 bases and J by 0 bases, with 12 bases left in between. This CDR3 is built from 16 residues. The CDR3 DNA follows: TGTGCCACCAGTGGAGTTAGACGAACGAACACCGGGGAGCTGTTTTTT. It is translated as CATSGVRRTNTGELFF.

The chain couples TRBV5-1 to TRBJ1-5; tentatively, D is TRBD1 (5 bases). V was pared by 1 base and J by 0 bases, with 8 bases between. CDR3 length equals 15 residues. CDR1 is SGHRS and CDR2 is YFSETQ in the germline V gene. The CDR3 sequence: CASSLRGDSNQPQHF. The CDR3 DNA is TGCGCCAGCAGCTTGAGAGGGGATAGCAATCAGCCCCAGCATTTT.

The gene calls are TRBV2 and TRBJ1-6, with D unresolved. The CDR3 has 14 residues. V lost 4 bases, J lost 7 bases, and 11 bases lay in between. Germline CDR1 is SNHLY and CDR2 is FYNNEI. In nucleotides, the CDR3 is TGTGCCAGCAGTGTTCGGACGGGAAATTCACCCCTCCACTTT. Translation: CASSVRTGNSPLHF.

The chain recombines TRBV25-1 with TRBJ2-7, with D hard to call. The CDR3 spans 13 residues. Trimming removed 6 bases at V and 1 base at J, with 10 bases between. CDR1 is MGHDK, CDR2 SYGVNS, per germline. The CDR3 spells CASRPQGSYEQYF. CDR3 coding DNA: TGTGCCAGCAGACCCCAAGGATCCTACGAGCAGTACTTC.

This rearrangement joins TRBV12-3 or TRBV12-4 to TRBJ2-5; D is unresolved. This CDR3 has 13 residues. V lost 6 bases, J lost 11 bases, and 19 bases lay in between. The CDR3 here is CASSPRLGPEQYF. Here the CDR3 DNA reads TGTGCCAGCAGCCCTAGACTGGGCCCTGAACAGTACTTC.

The gene calls are TRBV5-1 and TRBJ1-5, with a weak D call TRBD1 (6 bases). With 0 bases removed from V and 5 bases from J, the gap between germline ends came to 9 bases. The CDR3 covers 14 residues. CDR1 SGHRS and CDR2 YFSETQ come from the germline V gene. The DNA of the CDR3 is TGCGCCAGCAGCTTGGGTCAGGGGTATCAGCCCCAGCATTTT. Residues: CASSLGQGYQPQHF.

The V and J genes are TRBV6-2 or TRBV6-3 and TRBJ1-5; 10 nucleotides match TRBD1. V shed 4 bases, J shed 2 bases, and the junction held 5 bases outside the gene matches. The germline gives CDR1 MNHEY, CDR2 SVGEGT. The CDR3 runs 16 residues. CDR3 sequence reads: CASSSTGTGGNQPQHF. Here the CDR3 DNA reads TGTGCCAGCAGTTCAACCGGGACAGGGGGCAATCAGCCCCAGCATTTT.

The chain combines TRBV19 with TRBJ1-5; 8 bases are shared with TRBD1. This CDR3 region has 14 residues. V was clipped by 6 bases and J by 4 bases; unmatched bases: 5. Germline CDR1 is LNHDA and CDR2 is SQIVND (reference sequence). The chain's CDR3 is CASSTDRGNQPQHF. The CDR3 bases are TGTGCCAGTAGCACCGACAGGGGAAATCAGCCCCAGCATTTT.

The CDR3 nucleotides read TGCGCCAGCAGTGAGTCCCCCCGCGGGGCAGGGGGATCTGGAAACACCATATATTTT. Protein product: CASSESPRGAGGSGNTIYF. The genes are TRBV10-1 and TRBJ1-3, with TRBD1 matching over 7 bases. Germline V gene data show CDR1 as WNHNN and CDR2 as SYGVQD (reference sequence). The CDR3 is 19 amino acids. The V segment lost 0 bases and the J segment 1 base; nucleotides outside the gene matches: 12.

The chain links TRBV7-9 to TRBJ1-2; 7 bases match TRBD1. V dropped 5 bases and J dropped 7; count of bases not matched to a gene: 7. CDR1 SEHNR and CDR2 FQNEAQ come from the germline V gene (reference sequence). The CDR3 totals 13 residues. The CDR3 here is CASSHGDRSGYTF. DNA for the CDR3: TGTGCCAGCAGCCATGGGGACAGAAGTGGCTACACCTTC.

The V call is TRBV5-6, the J call TRBJ2-1; D perhaps matches TRBD2 (5 bases). The CDR3 runs to 14 residues. The V gene lost 1 base and the J gene lost 9 bases, with 14 bases spanning the gap. Germline assignment: CDR1 SGHDT and CDR2 YYEEEE. In nucleotides, the CDR3 is TGTGCCAGCAGCTTGTTGACTACCTCAAGTGAGCAGTTCTTC. As protein: CASSLLTTSSEQFF.

The chain carries TRBV6-5 and TRBJ2-1; D possibly corresponds to TRBD2 (6 bases). V lost 5 bases, J lost 8 bases, and 13 bases lay in between. Germline assignment: CDR1 MNHEY and CDR2 SVGAGI. The CDR3 runs 13 residues. The CDR3 bases are TGTGCCAGCAGTCCTCCGGGCGGGGATGAGCAGTTCTTC. This codes for CASSPPGGDEQFF.

V gene TRBV30 combines with J gene TRBJ1-5; maybe TRBD1 (6 bases). This CDR3 has 16 residues. CDR1 GTSNPN and CDR2 SVGIG come from the germline V gene (reference sequence). V was trimmed by 2 bases and J by 0 bases, leaving 14 bases between them. The CDR3: CAWSTGNTNSNQPQHF. As DNA, the CDR3 is TGTGCCTGGAGTACAGGGAATACTAATAGCAATCAGCCCCAGCATTTT. The full variable domain, with the rest looked up from reference TRBV30 and TRBJ1-5, is SQTIHQWPATLVQPVGSPLSLECTVEGTSNPNLYWYRQAAGRGLQLLFYSVGIGQISSEVPQNLSASRPQDRQFILSSKKLLLSDSGFYLCAWSTGNTNSNQPQHFGDGTRLSIL.

The V call is TRBV4-1, the J call TRBJ2-5, with 8 bases matching TRBD2. The V gene end was trimmed by 4 bases and the J gene end by 5 bases; junction bases not matched to a gene: 3. The CDR3 has 13 residues. The germline V gene encodes CDR1 MGHRA and CDR2 YSYEKL. The CDR3 DNA reads TGCGCCAGCAGCCTCACTAGCGGTGAGACCCAGTACTTC. Encoded protein: CASSLTSGETQYF.

The chain links TRBV28 to TRBJ2-7; the D gene is possibly TRBD1 (5 bases). This CDR3 is 14 amino acids long. Germline CDR1 MDHEN, CDR2 SYDVKM. V lost 2 bases and J lost 5, with 13 bases in between. The CDR3 DNA reads as TGTGCCAGCAGTTTAAGGGCAGGGTACCACGAGCAGTACTTC. It is translated as CASSLRAGYHEQYF.

This chain joins TRBV20-1 and TRBJ2-7, with D tentatively TRBD1 (6 bases). Germline CDR1 and CDR2: DFQATT and SNEGSKA (reference sequence). The CDR3 is made up of 16 amino acids. Trimming took 3 bases from V and 2 from J, leaving 20 bases between them. The CDR3 DNA is TGCAGTGCTAGTTCCTCAGGGGCCAAACCCCCCTACGAGCAGTACTTC. Translated, it gives CSASSSGAKPPYEQYF.

This chain connects TRBV7-2 to TRBJ2-2; possible D gene TRBD1, 5 bases. Trimming pared 8 bases from V and 3 bases from J, leaving 16 bases between. This CDR3 is 15 amino acids long. CDR1 is SGHTA, CDR2 FQGNSA, per germline. CDR3 region: CASFPRRDHTGELFF. CDR3 bases: TGTGCCAGCTTTCCCCGCAGGGATCACACCGGGGAGCTGTTTTTT.

This clone was observed once. The V gene is TRBV18, the J gene TRBJ1-4, with 12 positions matching TRBD1. Germline V gene sequence: CDR1 KGHSH, CDR2 LQKENI. CDR3 length equals 18 residues. Unmatched junction bases numbered 8, after V lost 3 bases and J lost 3 bases. The CDR3 DNA reads as TGTGCCAGCTCACCGGGACAGGGGGCCGGGGCATCTAATGAAAAACTGTTTTTT. It translates to CASSPGQGAGASNEKLFF.

V usage is TRBV6-5 and J usage is TRBJ2-5; TRBD1 might be the D (6 bases). The germline V and J ends were trimmed by 6 bases and 5 bases, with 13 bases remaining between them. The CDR3 has 13 amino acids. Germline V CDR1 and CDR2: MNHEY, SVGAGI. The CDR3 region has the DNA TGTGCCAGCAGACGGACAGTTAAGGAGACCCAGTACTTC. The encoded protein is CASRRTVKETQYF.

This clone came up a few times. The rearrangement links TRBV29-1 to TRBJ2-7; D remains ambiguous. Trimming removed 6 bases at V and 2 bases at J, with 11 bases between. Per germline, CDR1 SQVTM and CDR2 ANQGSEA. The CDR3 has 12 amino acids. The CDR3 sequence is CSVGQTTYEQYF. CDR3 coding DNA: TGCAGCGTAGGGCAGACAACCTACGAGCAGTACTTC.

The rearrangement uses TRBV9 and TRBJ1-3, with 8 bases lining up with TRBD1. The CDR3 is made up of 15 amino acids. V gave up 2 bases and J gave up 1 base; unmatched junction bases: 2. The germline gives CDR1 SGDLS, CDR2 YYNGEE. Here the CDR3 reads CASSVRGLSGNTIYF. The DNA for the CDR3 is TGTGCCAGCAGCGTCAGGGGGCTTTCTGGAAACACCATATATTTT.

This clone was counted a few times. The gene calls are TRBV4-1 and TRBJ1-6, with D possibly matching TRBD1 (5 bases). V lost 1 base to trimming and J lost 7 bases, with 8 bases between them. Germline V lookup: CDR1 MGHRA, CDR2 YSYEKL. The length of the CDR3 is 14 residues. The CDR3 protein is CASSQGTKNSPLHF. In nucleotides, the CDR3 is TGCGCCAGCAGCCAAGGGACAAAGAATTCACCCCTCCACTTT.

This chain joins TRBV10-3 and TRBJ1-4, with D uncertain. Per the germline V gene, CDR1 is ENHRY and CDR2 is SYGVKD. The germline V and J ends were trimmed by 4 bases and 1 base, with 4 bases remaining between them. The CDR3 has 13 residues. The CDR3 bases are TGTGCCATCAGTGCTATAACTAATGAAAAACTGTTTTTT. Protein sequence: CAISAITNEKLFF.

The CDR3 spells CASSLASSGIWGLRNEQFF. Written as DNA, the CDR3 is TGTGCCAGCAGCTTGGCCTCTTCCGGGATCTGGGGATTAAGGAATGAGCAGTTCTTC. The chain joins TRBV5-5 to TRBJ2-1, with D maybe TRBD2 (5 bases). The CDR3 is made up of 19 amino acids. V was clipped by 0 bases and J by 7 bases, with 26 bases between them. CDR1 and CDR2 (germline): SGHKS, YYEKEE (reference sequence).

The gene calls are TRBV6-5 and TRBJ2-7, with TRBD2 identical over 7 bases. Trimming removed 2 bases from V and 4 bases from J; junction bases left unmatched: 8. Per the germline V gene, CDR1 is MNHEY and CDR2 is SVGAGI. The CDR3 totals 15 residues. This chain's CDR3 is CASSYNKRGYYEQYF. For the CDR3, the DNA is TGTGCCAGCAGTTACAATAAGCGGGGTTATTACGAGCAGTACTTC.

V gene TRBV18 combines with J gene TRBJ2-2; TRBD2 matches 9 bases. CDR3 size: 15 residues. CDR1 and CDR2 from the germline V gene are KGHSH and LQKENI. V was pared by 6 bases and J by 7 bases, with 9 bases of the junction left unmatched. CDR3 DNA: TGTGCCAGCTCTCAAGCGCTAGCGGGGAGCGGGGAGCTGTTTTTT. Its translation is CASSQALAGSGELFF.